These 13 T cell receptor beta chains originate from one sample sequenced in a study of cytomegalovirus exposure and HLA in healthy donors. PCR employed 60 Vbeta and 13 Jbeta primers. Measured with immunoSEQ multiplex PCR; TCRdb has only the in-frame clones, and not every one. Here the sample spans about 200,000 clones, around 76% being singletons. Sequenced input: PBMCs. The source is a man aged 25 to 40 in good health and CMV-seronegative.

This clone occurred a few times. CDR3 coding DNA: TGTGCCAGCAATCTGGGGGGGGGATATAGCAATCAGCCCCAGCATTTT. Protein sequence: CASNLGGGYSNQPQHF. The chain employs TRBV5-6 and TRBJ1-5; maybe TRBD1 (5 bases). Germline V gene data show CDR1 as SGHDT and CDR2 as YYEEEE. The V end lost 6 bases, the J end lost 0 bases, and 16 bases lay between the germline ends. This CDR3 spans 16 amino acids. The whole variable domain, remainder taken from reference TRBV5-6 and TRBJ1-5, is DAGVTQSPTHLIKTRGQQVTLRCSPKSGHDTVSWYQQALGQGPQFIFQYYEEEERQRGNFPDRFSGHQFPNYSSELNVNALLLGDSALYLCASNLGGGYSNQPQHFGDGTRLSIL.

The V and J genes are TRBV30 and TRBJ1-3; D might be TRBD1 (5 bases). The CDR3 contains 14 residues. CDR1 and CDR2 from the germline V gene are GTSNPN and SVGIG (reference sequence). With 3 bases removed from V and 0 bases from J, the gap between germline ends came to 9 bases. The CDR3, as DNA: TGTGCCTGGAGAGGACACAGCTCTGGAAACACCATATATTTT. This gives the protein CAWRGHSSGNTIYF.

There are a few counts of this clone. The CDR3 sequence: CASSYSTEPVYEQYF. As DNA, the CDR3 is TGTGCCAGCAGTTACTCAACAGAACCAGTCTACGAGCAGTACTTC. The chain joins TRBV6-5 to TRBJ2-7; no reliable D call. Germline CDR1 reads MNHEY; CDR2 reads SVGAGI. The V end was cut by 0 bases, the J end by 3 bases, with 12 bases between. The CDR3 runs 15 residues.

This chain's CDR3 is CASSSSGRRETQYF. In DNA, the CDR3 is TGTGCCAGCAGCTCCAGCGGGAGGCGGGAGACCCAGTACTTC. The chain couples TRBV7-9 to TRBJ2-5, with TRBD2 identical over 9 bases. Germline V gives CDR1 SEHNR, CDR2 FQNEAQ (reference sequence). Losses at the gene ends were 4 bases for V and 5 bases for J; bases not matched to a gene: 5. This CDR3 comprises 14 residues.

V is TRBV5-6 and J is TRBJ1-6; D remains ambiguous. There are 17 residues in the CDR3. With 2 bases removed from V and 0 bases from J, the gap between germline ends came to 12 bases. CDR1 is SGHDT, CDR2 YYEEEE, per germline. The CDR3 DNA is TGTGCCAGCAGCTTTTACTTACCGAGCTCCTATAATTCACCCCTCCACTTT. Translated: CASSFYLPSSYNSPLHF.

This clone came up a few times. The V gene is TRBV6-1, the J gene TRBJ2-7; a weak D match, TRBD1 (5 bases). The V end lost 7 bases, the J end lost 6 bases, and 13 bases lay between the germline ends. The CDR3 totals 12 residues. Looked up from germline, CDR1 is MNHNS and CDR2 is SASEGT. The CDR3 loop is CASKSGYREQYF. The CDR3 bases are TGTGCCAGCAAGTCAGGGTATCGCGAGCAGTACTTC.

CDR3 sequence reads: CSVVVETYEQYF. The DNA of the CDR3 is TGCAGCGTTGTAGTTGAGACCTACGAGCAGTACTTC. The V and J genes are TRBV29-1 and TRBJ2-7; D unresolved. The CDR3 extends over 12 amino acids. Per germline, CDR1 SQVTM and CDR2 ANQGSEA. V gave up 4 bases and J gave up 2 bases, with 9 bases separating them.

The rearrangement links TRBV18 to TRBJ2-7, with a weak D call TRBD2 (5 bases). The CDR3 extends over 15 amino acids. The V gene's germline CDR1 is KGHSH and CDR2 LQKENI. The V and J ends lost 1 base and 3 bases respectively, with 13 bases between them. The CDR3 loop is CASSPLHGEFYEQYF. CDR3 nucleotides: TGTGCCAGCTCACCACTTCACGGGGAGTTCTACGAGCAGTACTTC.

This chain connects TRBV4-1 to TRBJ1-6, with D possibly matching TRBD1 (6 bases). This CDR3 comprises 15 residues. Trimming took off 4 bases at V and 3 bases at J, with 10 bases between the two ends. Germline V gives CDR1 MGHRA, CDR2 YSYEKL. CDR3 in amino acids: CASSLGQHYNSPLHF. As DNA, the CDR3 is TGCGCCAGCAGCCTAGGACAGCACTATAATTCACCCCTCCACTTT.

The CDR3 nucleotides read TGTGCCAGCACATTGGGAGGTTCAACCTACGAGCAGTACTTC. This encodes CASTLGGSTYEQYF. The chain joins TRBV28 to TRBJ2-7, with a possible D match to TRBD2 (6 bases). Per germline, CDR1 MDHEN and CDR2 SYDVKM. This CDR3 has 14 residues. Trimming removed 7 bases at V and 2 bases at J, with 15 bases between.

The V call is TRBV2, the J call TRBJ2-1, with a weak D call TRBD1 (6 bases). The CDR3 consists of 11 residues. V dropped 10 bases and J dropped 8 bases, with 12 bases sitting between them. Germline loops: CDR1 SNHLY, CDR2 FYNNEI. CDR3 sequence reads: CANIQGYEQFF. Here the CDR3 DNA reads TGTGCCAACATACAGGGTTATGAGCAGTTCTTC.

This clone occurred once. The rearrangement joins TRBV6-4 to TRBJ2-1; 10 bases match TRBD2. This CDR3 has 15 amino acids. Germline lookup yields CDR1 MRHNA and CDR2 SNTAGT. The junction had 11 bases not matched to a gene; V was cut back by 6 bases and J by 9 bases. CDR3 DNA: TGTGCCAGCAGAATGACCGGGACTAGCGCGACTGAGCAGTTCTTC. Encoded protein: CASRMTGTSATEQFF.

The CDR3 here is CAISPHYEQYF. For the CDR3, the DNA is TGTGCCATCAGCCCCCACTACGAGCAGTACTTC. V and J are TRBV10-3 and TRBJ2-7; D gene uncertain. With 6 bases removed from V and 3 bases from J, the gap between germline ends came to 6 bases. CDR1 ENHRY and CDR2 SYGVKD come from the germline V gene. This CDR3 spans 11 amino acids.